The sample holds many counts of the clone carrying this T cell receptor (beta chain). The antigen is unknown. Germline CDR1 is MNHNS and CDR2 is SASEGT. Trimming removed 6 bases at V and 5 bases at J, with 13 bases between. This CDR3 comprises 13 residues. Construction of the TCRbeta library involved unique molecular identifiers. Via MiXCR, TCRdb re-called the PCR reads, giving one row per CDR3 protein. The sample has around 270,000 distinct CDR3 sequences; just over 7.5% are singletons. This sample is drawn from a study of T-cell reconstitution after alpha-beta-depleted transplantation in children. Study conclusions and caveats: TCRbeta diversity was high at day 60 in some patients (a result of surviving recipient T cells and thymic progenitors). T-cell counts and diversity at one year post-transplant came mainly from newly produced T cells. Several hundred rapidly expanded clones from non-depleted graft cells reportedly supplied alpha-beta T cells about two months post-transplant.

The chain is built from TRBV6-1 and TRBJ2-5, with D possibly being TRBD1 (6 bases). The sample in question was peripheral blood, obtained 360 days after TCRalphabeta/CD19-depleted stem cell transplant. The sequence was obtained from a female patient aged 2-10 years who had a stem cell transplant for Fanconi anemia, so the T cells may come from the graft donor. The CDR3 DNA reads as TGTGCCAGCAGAGAACAGGGAGTGGAGACCCAGTACTTC. Amino acid sequence: CASREQGVETQYF.